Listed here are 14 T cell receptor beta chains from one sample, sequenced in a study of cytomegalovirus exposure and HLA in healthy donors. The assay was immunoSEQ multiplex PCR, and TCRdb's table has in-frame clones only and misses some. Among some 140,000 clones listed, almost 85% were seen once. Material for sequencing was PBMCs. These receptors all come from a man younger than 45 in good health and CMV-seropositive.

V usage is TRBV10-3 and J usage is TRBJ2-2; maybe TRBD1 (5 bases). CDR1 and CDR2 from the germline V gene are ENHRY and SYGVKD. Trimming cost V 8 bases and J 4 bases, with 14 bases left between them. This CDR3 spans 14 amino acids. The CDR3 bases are TGTGCCATCGGGGCGCCGCAGCGCACCGGGGAGCTGTTTTTT. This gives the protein CAIGAPQRTGELFF.

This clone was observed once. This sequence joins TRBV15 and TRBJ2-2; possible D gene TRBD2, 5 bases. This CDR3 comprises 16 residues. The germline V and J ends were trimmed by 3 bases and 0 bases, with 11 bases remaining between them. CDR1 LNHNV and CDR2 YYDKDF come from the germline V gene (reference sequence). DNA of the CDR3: TGTGCCACCAGCAGGCGGGCGACTACGAACACCGGGGAGCTGTTTTTT. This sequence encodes CATSRRATTNTGELFF. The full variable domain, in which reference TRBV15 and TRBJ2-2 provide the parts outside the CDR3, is DAMVIQNPRYQVTQFGKPVTLSCSQTLNHNVMYWYQQKSSQAPKLLFHYYDKDFNNEADTPDNFQSRRPNTSFCFLDIRSPGLGDTAMYLCATSRRATTNTGELFFGEGSRLTVL.

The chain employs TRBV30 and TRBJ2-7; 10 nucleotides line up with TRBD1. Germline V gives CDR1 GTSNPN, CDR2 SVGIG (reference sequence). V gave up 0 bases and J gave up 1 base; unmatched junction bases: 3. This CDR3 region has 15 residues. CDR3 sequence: CAWSVGTGASYEQYF. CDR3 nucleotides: TGTGCCTGGAGTGTCGGGACAGGGGCTTCCTACGAGCAGTACTTC.

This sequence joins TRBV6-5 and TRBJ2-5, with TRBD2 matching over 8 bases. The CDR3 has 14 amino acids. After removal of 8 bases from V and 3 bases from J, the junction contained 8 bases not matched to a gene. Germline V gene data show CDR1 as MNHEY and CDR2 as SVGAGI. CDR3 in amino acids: CASSGGRAKETQYF. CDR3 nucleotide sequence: TGTGCCAGCTCGGGGGGGAGAGCCAAAGAGACCCAGTACTTC.

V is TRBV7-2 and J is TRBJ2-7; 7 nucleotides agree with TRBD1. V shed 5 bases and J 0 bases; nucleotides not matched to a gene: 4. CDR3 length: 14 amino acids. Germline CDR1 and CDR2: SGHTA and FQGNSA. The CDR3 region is CASSAGGDSYEQYF. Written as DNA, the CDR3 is TGTGCCAGCAGCGCAGGGGGTGACTCCTACGAGCAGTACTTC.

The CDR3 region is CASMGLAGDKETQYF. DNA of the CDR3: TGTGCCAGTATGGGACTAGCGGGGGACAAAGAGACCCAGTACTTC. The chain joins TRBV19 to TRBJ2-5, with 14 bases aligning to TRBD2. Trimming took 7 bases from V and 3 from J; bases not matched to a gene: 4. CDR3 size: 15 residues. CDR1 is LNHDA and CDR2 is SQIVND in the germline V gene (reference sequence). Supplemented by reference TRBV19 and TRBJ2-5, the full variable domain reads DGGITQSPKYLFRKEGQNVTLSCEQNLNHDAMYWYRQDPGQGLRLIYYSQIVNDFQKGDIAEGYSVSREKKESFPLTVTSAQKNPTAFYLCASMGLAGDKETQYFGPGTRLLVL.

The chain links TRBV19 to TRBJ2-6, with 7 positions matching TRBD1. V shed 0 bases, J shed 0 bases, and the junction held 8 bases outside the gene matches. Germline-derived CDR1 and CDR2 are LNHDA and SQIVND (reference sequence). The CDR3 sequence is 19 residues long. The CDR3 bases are TGTGCCAGTAGTATAGATACCCGGGACAGAGTCTCTGGGGCCAACGTCCTGACTTTC. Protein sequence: CASSIDTRDRVSGANVLTF.

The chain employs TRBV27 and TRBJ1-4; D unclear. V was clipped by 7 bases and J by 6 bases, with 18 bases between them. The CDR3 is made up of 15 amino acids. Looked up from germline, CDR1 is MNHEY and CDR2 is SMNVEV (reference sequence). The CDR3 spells CASTSMGLADEKLFF. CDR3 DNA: TGTGCCAGCACATCCATGGGTTTGGCGGATGAAAAACTGTTTTTT.

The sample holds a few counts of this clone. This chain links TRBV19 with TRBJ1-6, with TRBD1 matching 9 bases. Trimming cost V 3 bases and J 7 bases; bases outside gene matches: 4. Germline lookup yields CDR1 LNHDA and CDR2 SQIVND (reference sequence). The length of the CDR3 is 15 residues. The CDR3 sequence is CASSIGDRGNSPLHF. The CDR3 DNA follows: TGTGCCAGTAGTATTGGTGACAGGGGGAATTCACCCCTCCACTTT.

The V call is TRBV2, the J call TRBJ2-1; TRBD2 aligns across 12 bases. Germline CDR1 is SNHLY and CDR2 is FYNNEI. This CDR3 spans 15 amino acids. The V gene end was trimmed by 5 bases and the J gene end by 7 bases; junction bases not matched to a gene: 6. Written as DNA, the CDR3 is TGTGCCAGCAGTTTGACTAGCGGGAGATTAAATGAGCAGTTCTTC. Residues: CASSLTSGRLNEQFF.

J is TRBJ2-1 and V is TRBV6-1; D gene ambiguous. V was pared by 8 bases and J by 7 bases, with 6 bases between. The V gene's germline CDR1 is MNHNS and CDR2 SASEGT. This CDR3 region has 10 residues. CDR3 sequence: CASGANEQFF. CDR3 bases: TGTGCCAGCGGAGCAAATGAGCAGTTCTTC.

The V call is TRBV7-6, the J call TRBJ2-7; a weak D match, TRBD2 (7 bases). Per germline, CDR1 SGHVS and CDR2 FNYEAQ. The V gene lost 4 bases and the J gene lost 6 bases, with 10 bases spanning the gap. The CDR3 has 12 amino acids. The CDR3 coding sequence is TGTGCCAGCAGCTCGAGGGGGGGCGAGCAGTACTTC. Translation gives CASSSRGGEQYF.

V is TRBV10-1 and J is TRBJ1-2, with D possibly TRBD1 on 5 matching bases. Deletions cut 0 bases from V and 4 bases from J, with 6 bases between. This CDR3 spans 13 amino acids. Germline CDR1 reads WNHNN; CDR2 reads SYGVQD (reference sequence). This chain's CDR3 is CASSESGGYGYTF. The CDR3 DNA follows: TGCGCCAGCAGTGAGTCCGGGGGCTATGGCTACACCTTC.

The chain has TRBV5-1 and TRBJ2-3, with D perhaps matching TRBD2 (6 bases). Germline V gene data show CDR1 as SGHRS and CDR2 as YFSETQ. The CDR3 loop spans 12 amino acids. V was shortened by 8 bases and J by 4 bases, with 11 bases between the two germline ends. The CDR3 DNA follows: TGCGCCAGTGGAAGGGAGGCAGATACGCAGTATTTT. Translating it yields CASGREADTQYF.